The table lists the clone carrying this T cell receptor beta chain with many counts. Its antigen remains unidentified. The sample originates from a study of T-cell reconstitution after alpha-beta-depleted transplantation in children. Findings and limits, study-wide: Most T-cell counts and diversity one year after the transplant came from T cells that were newly produced. Reportedly, roughly two months post-transplant, alpha-beta T cells arose from several hundred expanded graft clones. The high TCRbeta diversity at day 60 in some patients came from surviving recipient T cells and thymic progenitors.

The V and J ends lost 11 bases and 5 bases, in that order; junction bases with no gene match: 9. This CDR3 contains 13 residues. The germline gives CDR1 MRHNA, CDR2 SNTAGT. Researchers prepared the TCRbeta library using unique molecular identifiers, the study reports. TCRdb redid the calling of the PCR reads with MiXCR, one entry per CDR3 protein. Among 190,000 or so distinct CDR3 sequences listed, 6.3% were seen once. The material was PBMCs, obtained before TCRalphabeta/CD19-depleted stem cell transplant. This chain uses TRBV6-4 with TRBJ2-1, with TRBD1 matching 7 bases. The origin of this receptor is a girl under three years old with combined immunodeficiency, due to receive a stem cell transplant. The CDR3 is CAREGGCNNEQFF. In DNA form, the CDR3 reads TGTGCCCGAGAAGGGGGCTGCAACAATGAGCAGTTCTTC.